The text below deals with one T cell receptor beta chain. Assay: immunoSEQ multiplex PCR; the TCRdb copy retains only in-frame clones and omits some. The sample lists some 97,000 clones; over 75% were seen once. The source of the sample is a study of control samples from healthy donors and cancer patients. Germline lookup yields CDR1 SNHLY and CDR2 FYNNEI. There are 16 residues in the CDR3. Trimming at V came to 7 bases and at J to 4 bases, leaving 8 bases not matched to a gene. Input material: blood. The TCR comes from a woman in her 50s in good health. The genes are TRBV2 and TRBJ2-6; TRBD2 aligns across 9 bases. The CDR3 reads CASTAGGPGGANVLTF. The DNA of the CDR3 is TGTGCCAGCACGGCGGGGGGGCCGGGAGGGGCCAACGTCCTGACTTTC.